This T cell receptor beta chain was recovered during a study of cytomegalovirus exposure and HLA in healthy donors. The study, taken as a whole, reports: Previous analysis showed most TCR beta V segments were productive about 87% or about 30% of the time. A list of 150 to 200 TCR beta chains associated with cytomegalovirus was given. Several V segments, TRBV6-2 and TRBV6-3 among them, could not be told apart and were dropped.

Concerning this clone itself: Its specificity is unknown.

Use of 60 Vbeta and 13 Jbeta primers characterized the PCR. Data came from immunoSEQ multiplex PCR; TCRdb stores just in-frame clones and leaves some out. The sample lists 120,000 to 150,000 clones, about three quarters occurring once. Germline lookup yields CDR1 MDHEN and CDR2 SYDVKM. The CDR3 totals 12 residues. V shed 7 bases and J shed 2 bases, with 9 bases lying between them. This chain connects TRBV28 to TRBJ2-7; D is unresolved. This TCR came from a man between 40 and 49 years old in good health and CMV-seropositive. Source material: PBMCs. DNA for the CDR3: TGTGCCAGCACGGCAGGCCCCTACGAGCAGTACTTC. The encoded protein is CASTAGPYEQYF.